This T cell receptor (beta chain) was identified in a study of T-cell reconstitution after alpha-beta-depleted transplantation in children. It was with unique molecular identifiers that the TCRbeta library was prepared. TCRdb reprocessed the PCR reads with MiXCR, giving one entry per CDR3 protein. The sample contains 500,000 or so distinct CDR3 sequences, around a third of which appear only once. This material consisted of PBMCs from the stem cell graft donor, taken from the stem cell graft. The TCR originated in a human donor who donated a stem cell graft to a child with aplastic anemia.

In nucleotides, the CDR3 is TGCGCCAGCAGCCCAAATGGACTAGCGCAAGAGACCCAGTACTTC. This gives the protein CASSPNGLAQETQYF. The V and J genes are TRBV4-3 and TRBJ2-5, with 9 bases fitting TRBD2. This CDR3 spans 15 amino acids. The trim removed 4 bases at V and 2 bases at J, leaving 5 bases unmatched. Germline-derived CDR1 and CDR2 are LGHNA and YSLEER.